A selection of T cell receptor beta chains follows, all from one sample in a study of shared T cell receptors in the human thymus. Some clones are missing from TCRdb's copy, which holds only in-frame ones; the method was immunoSEQ multiplex PCR. The sample has some 660,000 clones, roughly 86% seen once. This sample also appeared in a second study, on human thymus T cells.

The material sequenced was thymocytes. All receptors come from a boy in the first two years of life with a congenital heart defect. Both conserved end residues are part of each CDR3. D genes are given only for firm matches. Rows give clone size only sometimes, using once, few, many, or a class for an expanded clone.

j_call	clone_size	d_call	v_call	cdr3_nt	cdr3_aa
TRBJ2-1	-	TRBD2	TRBV7-2	TGTGCCAGCAGCTTAGGGGTAGGCGCTAGCGGGTTTTACAATGAGCAGTTCTTC	CASSLGVGASGFYNEQFF
TRBJ1-1	-	-	TRBV4-1	TGCGCCAGCAGCCAAGTAGGGGGGGACACTGAAACTTTCTTT	CASSQVGGDTETFF
TRBJ2-1	-	-	TRBV30	TGTGCCTGGACTCTTGGGTTAGACCGAATCCTCGGGGATGAGCAGTTCTTC	CAWTLGLDRILGDEQFF
TRBJ2-3	-	TRBD2	TRBV5-1	TGCGCCAGCAGCTTAACCGGGACTAGCGGGGGGCCCACCACAGATACGCAGTATTTT	CASSLTGTSGGPTTDTQYF
TRBJ2-3	-	-	TRBV10-3	TGTGCCATCAGTGAGGGTAGCGGAAACACAGATACGCAGTATTTT	CAISEGSGNTDTQYF
TRBJ2-1	-	TRBD2	TRBV6-5	TGTGCCAGCAGGAAACTAGCGGCCCTAAACAATGAGCAGTTCTTC	CASRKLAALNNEQFF
TRBJ1-1	-	-	TRBV6-1	TGTGCCAGCAGCGGACAAGGAGCTTTCTTT	CASSGQGAFF
TRBJ1-4	-	TRBD1	TRBV5-1	TGCGCCAGCAGCTCCGGACAGGTTGCAACTAATGAAAAACTGTTTTTT	CASSSGQVATNEKLFF
TRBJ1-1	-	TRBD1	TRBV27	TGTGCCAGCAGTTTATACCTGACAGGGACTGAAGCTTTCTTT	CASSLYLTGTEAFF
TRBJ2-2	-	TRBD2	TRBV7-8	TGTGCCAGCAGCCTCCCGGGACTAGCGGGAGAAGGCGCAGCCGGGGAGCTGTTTTTT	CASSLPGLAGEGAAGELFF
TRBJ2-2	-	TRBD2	TRBV5-4	TGTGCCAGCAGCTTGAGGAGCGGGGGGAAGACCGGGGAGCTGTTTTTT	CASSLRSGGKTGELFF
TRBJ1-1	-	-	TRBV7-2	TGTGCCAGCAGCCTGACAGGAGAAGCTTTCTTT	CASSLTGEAFF
TRBJ2-2	-	-	TRBV2	TGTGCCAGCTCAAACAGGAACGCCGGGGAGCTGTTTTTT	CASSNRNAGELFF
TRBJ2-1	-	-	TRBV30	TGTGCCTGGGGGGAGGCTCCTAGCTCCTACAATGAGCAGTTCTTC	CAWGEAPSSYNEQFF
TRBJ2-1	-	TRBD1	TRBV7-3	TGTGCCAGCAGCTCACAGGGGGCGGTCTACAATGAGCAGTTCTTC	CASSSQGAVYNEQFF
TRBJ2-7	few	TRBD1	TRBV28	TGTGCCAGCAGTCCCGACAGGGCCTACGAGCAGTACTTC	CASSPDRAYEQYF
TRBJ1-1	few	TRBD1	TRBV6-1	TGTGCCAGCAGTGACACCGGGACAGCCATGAACACTGAAGCTTTCTTT	CASSDTGTAMNTEAFF
TRBJ2-1	-	TRBD1	TRBV15	TGTGCCACCAGCAGAGATTCCGCGGACAGGGGCTACAATGAGCAGTTCTTC	CATSRDSADRGYNEQFF
TRBJ2-1	-	TRBD2	TRBV10-3	TGTGCCATCAGTGAGTCTGCGACTAGCGGGTGGGTCCCCTACAATGAGCAGTTCTTC	CAISESATSGWVPYNEQFF
TRBJ2-1	-	-	TRBV27	TGTGCCAGCACCCTGGGGGGTAATGAGCAGTTCTTC	CASTLGGNEQFF
TRBJ1-4	-	-	TRBV30	TGTGCCTGGAGTGTTCACAGTATTGAGGAAAAACTGTTTTTT	CAWSVHSIEEKLFF
TRBJ1-4	-	TRBD1	TRBV29-1	TGCAGCGCCAGGGGGCTGGTAGAAACTAATGAAAAACTGTTTTTT	CSARGLVETNEKLFF
TRBJ2-1	-	TRBD1	TRBV6-1	TGTGCCAGCAGTGACACCCGGGACAGGAGCCAGTTTTACAATGAGCAGTTCTTC	CASSDTRDRSQFYNEQFF
TRBJ2-1	-	TRBD2	TRBV13	TGTGCCAGCAGCTTAGCTAGCGGGGCCCCGGTTTGGCAGTTCTTC	CASSLASGAPVWQFF
TRBJ2-7	-	-	TRBV28	TGTGCCAGCAGTTTATTTCCAGGGTCATCCTACGAGCAGTACTTC	CASSLFPGSSYEQYF
TRBJ1-5	-	TRBD1	TRBV28	TGTGCCAGCAGTCCCGACAGGGGTGGCAATCAGCCCCAGCATTTT	CASSPDRGGNQPQHF
TRBJ1-4	-	-	TRBV28	TGTGCCAGCAGTTTTGTTACAGGGAATAATGAAAAACTGTTTTTT	CASSFVTGNNEKLFF
TRBJ1-5	-	-	TRBV23-1	TGCGCCAGCAGTCAGTTGCCCCCCACAAGTCAGCCCCAGCATTTT	CASSQLPPTSQPQHF
TRBJ1-1	-	-	TRBV27	TGTGCCAGCAGCCGCCAGAAGAAACAGGCGGACACTGAAGCTTTCTTT	CASSRQKKQADTEAFF
TRBJ2-7	-	-	TRBV18	TGTGCCAGCTCACCCACCACCGAGGGGGACAAAGGATACGAGCAGTACTTC	CASSPTTEGDKGYEQYF